One sample yielded the 15 T cell receptor beta chains listed below, sequenced in a study of T cells in women clearing cervical HPV infection (dated 2018 in TCRdb). Library preparation employed the immunoSEQ multiplex PCR assay. This immuneACCESS table, as held by TCRdb, lists in-frame sequences with V and J called but not all clones. Of the missing ones, under half trace to an unresolved V gene in checked studies; the others have no known cause. The sample has about 16,000 clones on record. The leading ten clones occupy more than 9% of the sample. Sequencing used blood buffy coat. These receptors were obtained from a woman aged 18-69 years with a cervical HPV16 infection that either progressed to CIN3+ or cleared (not recorded which).

To note about this clone: The CDR3 goes on 3 residues after the read ends, and that part is filled in from the germline J gene. This chain links TRBV7-6 with TRBJ2-1; TRBD2 might be the D (6 bases). Trimming stripped 1 base from V and 8 bases from J, with 12 bases between. CDR3 length equals 14 residues. CDR1 is SGHVS, CDR2 FNYEAQ, per germline. CDR3 bases read: TGTGCCAGCAGCTTAGGCGCGGGGTGGGATGAG. This encodes CASSLGAGWDE. The entire CDR3 is CASSLGAGWDEQFF.

For this clone: Read coverage stops 3 residues before the CDR3 terminus; the germline J gene supplies the remainder. The rearrangement links TRBV18 to TRBJ2-3; TRBD1 matches at 8 bases. CDR1 and CDR2 from the germline V gene are KGHSH and LQKENI. The CDR3 spans 15 residues. CDR3 bases read: TGTGCCAGCTCACCGGGACAGGATAGCAATCAGCCG. Its translation is CASSPGQDSNQP. The complete CDR3 sequence is CASSPGQDSNQPQYF.

The sequenced part of the CDR3 DNA is TGTGCCAGCACCGGGGGGGCTATAAGCACAGATACG. Amino acid sequence: CASTGGAISTDT. The complete CDR3 reads CASTGGAISTDTQYF. The chain employs TRBV5-6 and TRBJ2-3; TRBD2 agrees at 8 bases. Read sequence stops 3 residues before the CDR3 end, and the germline J gene provides the missing end. The CDR3 is 15 residues long. Germline CDR1 and CDR2: SGHDT and YYEEEE. J lost 0 bases, V lost 6 bases, and 6 bases had no gene match.

Of note for this clone: Sequencing ends 3 residues short of the CDR3 end; the germline J gene provides the rest. The chain is built from TRBV19 and TRBJ1-2; 8 nucleotides line up with TRBD1. Germline CDR1 reads LNHDA; CDR2 reads SQIVND (reference sequence). V lost 5 bases to trimming and J lost 7 bases; unmatched junction nucleotides: 6. The CDR3 is 13 residues long. CDR3 residues: CASSSRDRSGYTF. The sequenced CDR3 bases are TGTGCCAGTAGTTCTCGGGACAGGAGTGGC.

In the case of this clone: The observed sequence ends 3 residues before the CDR3 terminus, with the missing tail filled in from the germline J gene. This chain uses TRBV6-4 with TRBJ2-1, with D perhaps matching TRBD1 (5 bases). Deletions cut 3 bases from V and 7 bases from J, with 13 bases between. In germline, CDR1 is MRHNA, CDR2 SNTAGT. CDR3 length: 14 residues. CDR3 bases read: TGTGCCAGCAGTGATTGGCAGGGCCGGAATGAG. This sequence encodes CASSDWQGRNE. In full, the CDR3 reads CASSDWQGRNEQFF.

The CDR3 DNA, read in part, is TGTGCCAGCAGTCACGACAGCCCCCGGGCCAACGTG. Translating gives CASSHDSPRANV. In full, the CDR3 is CASSHDSPRANVLFF. The chain combines TRBV2 with TRBJ2-2, with D maybe TRBD1 (5 bases). Read data end 3 residues before the CDR3 end; the end is taken from the germline J gene. The germline CDR1 and CDR2 sequences are SNHLY and FYNNEI. The CDR3 consists of 15 residues.

Measured by frequency, this clone is medium-sized. Coverage ceases 3 residues before the CDR3 finishes, and the germline J gene fills in the end. V gene TRBV4-2 combines with J gene TRBJ1-1, with 10 bases identical to TRBD1. V was pared by 4 bases and J by 0 bases, with 20 bases of the junction left unmatched. This CDR3 region has 21 residues. Germline V CDR1 and CDR2: LGHNA, YNFKEQ. This CDR3 reads CASSPRFRDRGVSVVNTEAFF. The CDR3 DNA, read in part, is TGTGCCAGCAGCCCCCGATTCCGGGACAGGGGAGTATCCGTTGTGAACACTGAA.

Remarks on this clone: The sequence runs out 3 residues before the end of the CDR3; the remainder is reconstructed from the germline J gene. The J gene is TRBJ1-1, the V gene TRBV7-9; a weak D match, TRBD1 (6 bases). The CDR3 runs 15 residues. Germline lookup yields CDR1 SEHNR and CDR2 FQNEAQ (reference sequence). This CDR3 is CASSIKGGLALEAFF. The sequenced part of the CDR3 DNA is TGTGCCAGCAGCATCAAAGGGGGTCTGGCGCTCGAA.

This clone shows up as medium-sized (0.01 to 0.1%) by frequency. The CDR3 extends 3 residues past the end of the read, so its final part is completed from the germline J gene. J is TRBJ2-2 and V is TRBV6-2 or TRBV6-3; 7 bases are a match to TRBD2. The CDR3 loop spans 15 amino acids. Germline assignment: CDR1 MNHEY and CDR2 SVGEGT. The ends lost 5 bases at V and 7 bases at J; junction bases unmatched: 10. This CDR3 is CASSPTSRGDGELFF. Partial CDR3 DNA: TGTGCCAGCAGTCCAACTTCCCGGGGGGACGGGGAG.

Remarks on this clone: The read ends 3 residues early relative to the CDR3; the germline J gene fills the gap. The chain has TRBV6-9 and TRBJ2-3; 14 bases are shared with TRBD2. The germline CDR1 and CDR2 sequences are MNHGY and SVAAGI. This CDR3 has 18 amino acids. J was trimmed by 0 bases and V by 6 bases; bases with no gene match: 8. The CDR3 sequence is CASRTSGGAATSTDTQYF. Incomplete CDR3 DNA: TGTGCCAGCAGGACTAGCGGGGGGGCCGCGACTAGCACAGATACG.

A remark on this clone: The DNA ends 3 residues before the CDR3 does, and the rest of the CDR3 is filled in from the germline J gene. The J gene is TRBJ1-1, the V gene TRBV10-1; 8 nucleotides align to TRBD1. The junction had 4 bases not matched to a gene; V was cut back by 9 bases and J by 1 base. The germline gives CDR1 WNHNN, CDR2 SYGVQD (reference sequence). The CDR3 covers 13 residues. The CDR3 DNA, read in part, is TGCGCCAGTCGACAGGGGCAGAACACTGAA. Residues: CASRQGQNTE. The whole CDR3 protein reads CASRQGQNTEAFF.

About this clone: Sequencing ends 3 residues short of the CDR3 end; the germline J gene provides the rest. The chain joins TRBV5-4 to TRBJ2-4; D ambiguous. Per the germline V gene, CDR1 is SGHNT and CDR2 is YYREEE (reference sequence). This CDR3 is 14 amino acids long. V lost 2 bases and J lost 1, with 7 bases in between. CDR3 region: CASSFRFAKNIQYF. The CDR3 bases that were read are TGTGCCAGCAGCTTCCGGTTTGCCAAAAACATT.

With regard to this clone: The CDR3 end falls 3 residues outside the read, so it is completed with the germline J gene. The J gene is TRBJ2-7, the V gene TRBV30; 9 nucleotides align to TRBD1. Germline CDR1 reads GTSNPN; CDR2 reads SVGIG (reference sequence). V gave up 0 bases and J gave up 2 bases; unmatched junction bases: 8. This CDR3 contains 16 residues. The chain's CDR3 is CAWSVSVTGGTYEQYF. The sequenced part of the CDR3 DNA is TGTGCCTGGAGTGTGTCGGTGACAGGGGGAACCTACGAG.

As for this clone: Coverage ceases 3 residues before the CDR3 finishes, and the germline J gene fills in the end. The chain employs TRBV12-5 and TRBJ1-1; D is uncertain. Per the germline V gene, CDR1 is LGHNT and CDR2 is FRNRAP. The CDR3 has 16 residues. V dropped 9 bases and J dropped 0 bases, with 20 bases sitting between them. The DNA read from the CDR3 is TGTGCTAGCGCACCGGGTACGGTTAGAATGAACACTGAA. This translates into CASAPGTVRMNTE. The complete CDR3 reads CASAPGTVRMNTEAFF.

With regard to this clone: The CDR3 end falls 3 residues outside the read, so it is completed with the germline J gene. The chain couples TRBV20-1 to TRBJ1-5; TRBD1 matches 7 bases. The CDR3 spans 12 residues. V trimming: 7 bases; J trimming: 7 bases; junction bases outside the gene matches: 7. Germline V gene lookup returns CDR1 DFQATT and CDR2 SNEGSKA (reference sequence). The DNA read from the CDR3 is TGCAGTGTCCGGCAGGGGGAGCAGCCC. It is translated as CSVRQGEQP. The full CDR3 sequence reads CSVRQGEQPQHF.